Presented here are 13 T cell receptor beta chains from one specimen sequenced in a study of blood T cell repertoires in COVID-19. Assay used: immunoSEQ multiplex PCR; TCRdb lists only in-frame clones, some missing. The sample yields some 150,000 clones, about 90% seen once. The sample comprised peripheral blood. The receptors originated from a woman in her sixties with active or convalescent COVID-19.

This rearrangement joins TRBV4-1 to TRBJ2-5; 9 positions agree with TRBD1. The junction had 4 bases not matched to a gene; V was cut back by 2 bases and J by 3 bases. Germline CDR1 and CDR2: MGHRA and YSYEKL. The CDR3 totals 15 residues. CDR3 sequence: CASSQPGTGKETQYF. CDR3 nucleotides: TGCGCCAGCAGCCAACCCGGGACAGGGAAAGAGACCCAGTACTTC.

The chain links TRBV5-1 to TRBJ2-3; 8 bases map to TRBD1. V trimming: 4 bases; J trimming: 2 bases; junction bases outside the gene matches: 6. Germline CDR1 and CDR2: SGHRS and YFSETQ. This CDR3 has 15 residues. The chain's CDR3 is CASSLGDRTTDTQYF. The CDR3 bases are TGCGCCAGCAGCCTGGGGGACAGGACCACAGATACGCAGTATTTT.

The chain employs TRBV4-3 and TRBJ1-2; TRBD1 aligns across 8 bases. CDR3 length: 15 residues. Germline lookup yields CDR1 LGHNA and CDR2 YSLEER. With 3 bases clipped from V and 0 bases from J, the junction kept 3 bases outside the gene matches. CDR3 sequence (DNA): TGCGCCAGCAGCCAGGACAGGGTATCTAACTATGGCTACACCTTC. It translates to CASSQDRVSNYGYTF.

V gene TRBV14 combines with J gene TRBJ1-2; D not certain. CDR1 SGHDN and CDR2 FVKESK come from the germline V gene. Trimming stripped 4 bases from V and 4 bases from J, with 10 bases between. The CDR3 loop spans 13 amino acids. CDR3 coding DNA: TGTGCCAGCAGCCCGGGGTTAAGCTATGGCTACACCTTC. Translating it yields CASSPGLSYGYTF. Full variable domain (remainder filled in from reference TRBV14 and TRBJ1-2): EAGVTQFPSHSVIEKGQTVTLRCDPISGHDNLYWYRRVMGKEIKFLLHFVKESKQDESGMPNNRFLAERTGGTYSTLKVQPAELEDSGVYFCASSPGLSYGYTFGSGTRLTVV.

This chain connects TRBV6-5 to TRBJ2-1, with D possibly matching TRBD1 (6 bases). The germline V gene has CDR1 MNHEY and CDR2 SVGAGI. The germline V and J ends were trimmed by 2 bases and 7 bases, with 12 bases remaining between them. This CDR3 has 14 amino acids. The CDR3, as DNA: TGTGCCAGCAGTTACGGGGGCGCGATGAATGAGCAGTTCTTC. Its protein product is CASSYGGAMNEQFF.

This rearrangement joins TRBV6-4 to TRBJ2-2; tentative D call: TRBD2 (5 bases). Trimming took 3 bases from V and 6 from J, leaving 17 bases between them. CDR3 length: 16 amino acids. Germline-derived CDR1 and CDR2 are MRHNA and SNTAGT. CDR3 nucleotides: TGTGCCAGCAGTGATATAGTTGGTCGGACTGCCGGGGAGCTGTTTTTT. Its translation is CASSDIVGRTAGELFF.

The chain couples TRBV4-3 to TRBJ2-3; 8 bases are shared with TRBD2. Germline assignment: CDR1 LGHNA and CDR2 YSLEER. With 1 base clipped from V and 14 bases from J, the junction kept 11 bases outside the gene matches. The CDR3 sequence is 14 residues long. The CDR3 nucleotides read TGCGCCAGCAGCCAAGTCTTTGGCGGGGGGCCCCCGTATTTT. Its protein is CASSQVFGGGPPYF.

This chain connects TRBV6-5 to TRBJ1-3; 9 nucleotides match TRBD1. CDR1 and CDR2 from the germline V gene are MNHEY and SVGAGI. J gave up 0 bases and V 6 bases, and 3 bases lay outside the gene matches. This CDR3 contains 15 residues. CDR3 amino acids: CASRGQGFSGNTIYF. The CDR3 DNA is TGTGCCAGCAGGGGACAGGGTTTCTCTGGAAACACCATATATTTT.

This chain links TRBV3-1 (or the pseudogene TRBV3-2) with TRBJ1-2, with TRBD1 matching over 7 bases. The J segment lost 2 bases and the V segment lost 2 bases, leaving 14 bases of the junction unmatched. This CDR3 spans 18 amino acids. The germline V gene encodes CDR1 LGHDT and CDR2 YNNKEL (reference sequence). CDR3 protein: CASSQRSRLRTGNYGYTF. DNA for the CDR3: TGTGCCAGCAGCCAAAGATCCCGACTAAGGACAGGAAACTATGGCTACACCTTC.

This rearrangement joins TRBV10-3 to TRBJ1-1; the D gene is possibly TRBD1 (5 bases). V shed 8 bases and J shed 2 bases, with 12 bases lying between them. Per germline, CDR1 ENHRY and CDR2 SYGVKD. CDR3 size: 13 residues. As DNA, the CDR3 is TGTGCCATCGGTCAGGGTGGTAACACTGAAGCTTTCTTT. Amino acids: CAIGQGGNTEAFF.

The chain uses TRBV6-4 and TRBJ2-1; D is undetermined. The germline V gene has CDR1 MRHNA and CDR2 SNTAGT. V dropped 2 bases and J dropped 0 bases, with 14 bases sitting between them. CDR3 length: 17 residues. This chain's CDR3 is CASSDQYSSSSYNEQFF. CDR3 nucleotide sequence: TGTGCCAGCAGTGACCAGTATAGCTCCAGCTCCTACAATGAGCAGTTCTTC.

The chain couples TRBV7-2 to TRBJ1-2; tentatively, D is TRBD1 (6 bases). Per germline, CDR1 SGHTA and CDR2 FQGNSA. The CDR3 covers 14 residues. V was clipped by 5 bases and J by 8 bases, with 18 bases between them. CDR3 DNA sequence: TGTGCCAGCAGCCCTAGGGTGGGGGCCCCCGGCTACACCTTC. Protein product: CASSPRVGAPGYTF.

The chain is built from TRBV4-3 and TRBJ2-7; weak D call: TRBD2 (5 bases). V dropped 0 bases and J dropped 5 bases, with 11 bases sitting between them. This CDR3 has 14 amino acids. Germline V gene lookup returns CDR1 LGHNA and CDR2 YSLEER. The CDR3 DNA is TGCGCCAGCAGCCAAGATAAGTTCGGGGACGAGCAGTACTTC. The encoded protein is CASSQDKFGDEQYF.